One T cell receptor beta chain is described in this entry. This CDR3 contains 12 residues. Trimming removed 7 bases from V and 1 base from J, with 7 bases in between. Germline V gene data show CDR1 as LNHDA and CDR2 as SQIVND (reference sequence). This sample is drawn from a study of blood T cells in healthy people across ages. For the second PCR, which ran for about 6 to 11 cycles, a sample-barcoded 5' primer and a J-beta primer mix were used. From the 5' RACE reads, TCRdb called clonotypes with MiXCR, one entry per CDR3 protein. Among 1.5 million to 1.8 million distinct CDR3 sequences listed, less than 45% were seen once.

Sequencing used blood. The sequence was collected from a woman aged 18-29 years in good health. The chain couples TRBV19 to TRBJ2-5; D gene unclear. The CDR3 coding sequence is TGTGCCAGTACCATGCCCCAAGAGACCCAGTACTTC. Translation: CASTMPQETQYF.